This T cell receptor (beta chain) was obtained from a study of blood T cell repertoires in COVID-19 (TCRdb year 2020). Context from the whole study: The collaborator samples originated in the United States, Italy and Spain and spanned the acute and convalescent phases of COVID-19. The prospective study material was composed of cDNA or gDNA derived from T cells, B-cell-depleted T cells, or PBMCs. The repertoires were made available in a free public database intended to serve as a resource for research on the immune response to SARS-CoV-2. Where available, HLA class I and class II types were taken from metadata supplied by the sample provider and were not determined by assay-based typing. The samples were drawn from two sources: the first 160 participants of the ongoing ImmuneRACE study, and over 950 subjects contributed by 6 global collaborators. Nearly every sample came with metadata listing a de-identified subject ID, COVID-19 status, age in years and sex. The dataset comprised deeply sampled blood TCRbeta repertoires from subjects exposed to, actively infected with, or recovered from COVID-19.

Study-level results and caveats: The amount of clinical and demographic metadata varied by source and participant and was provided uncurated.

V has 5 bases trimmed and J has 1 base trimmed; junction bases matching no gene number 5. Reading the germline V gene gives CDR1 SGHTA and CDR2 FQGNSA. The CDR3 numbers 16 residues from cysteine through phenylalanine. The read is trimmed to its CDR3 DNA, 48 bases read in frame from base 1. The collaborating institutions used their own protocols to collect whole blood in K2EDTA tubes. Collaborator samples were shipped for TCRbeta analysis as frozen whole blood, isolated PBMCs, or DNA extracted from either sample type. About this clone: No cognate antigen has been identified for it. No base quality values were provided; no much bigger clone lies one nucleotide off.

TCRbeta CDR3 regions were amplified from genomic DNA using the immunoSEQ Assay, a bias-controlled multiplex PCR. For the original study's pipeline: Nucleated cell counts per sample were estimated from amplification of reference gene primers within the assay. Sequence reads were collapsed and filtered to measure the absolute abundance of every unique TCRbeta CDR3 rearrangement. For each sample, productive Simpson clonality was calculated by taking the square root of Simpson's diversity index across productive rearrangements. Here the immuneACCESS table is served through TCRdb, limited to in-frame sequences with V and J called. Missing clones are a known gap in these copies; in checked studies unresolved V genes cover under half, and the rest lacks a known reason. V and J calls plus clone size are reproduced from that table; the DNA served to infer D and trimming. The sample profile shows about 97,000 clones; just over 90% of them were found once. The top ten clones comprise about 1.7% of the sample.

Sequenced sample: peripheral blood. The sequence is built from TRBV7-2 and TRBJ2-4, with 10 middle bases fitting TRBD1. The receptor was derived from a man in his 60s with acute or convalescent COVID-19. The DNA is TGTGCCAGCAGCGCCTGGGACAGGGGTGCCAAAAACATTCAGTACTTC. It codes for CASSAWDRGAKNIQYF.